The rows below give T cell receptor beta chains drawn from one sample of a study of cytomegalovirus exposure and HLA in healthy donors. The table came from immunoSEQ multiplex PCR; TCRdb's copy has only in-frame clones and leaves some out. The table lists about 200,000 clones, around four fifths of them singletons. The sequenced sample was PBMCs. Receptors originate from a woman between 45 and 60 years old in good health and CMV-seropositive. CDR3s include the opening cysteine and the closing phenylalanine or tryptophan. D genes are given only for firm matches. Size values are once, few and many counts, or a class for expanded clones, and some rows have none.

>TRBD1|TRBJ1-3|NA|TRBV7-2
CASSRQGIRNTIYF
TGTGCCAGCAGCCGACAGGGGATTAGAAACACCATATATTTT
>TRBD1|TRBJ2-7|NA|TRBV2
CASASWTGKGQYF
TGTGCCAGCGCAAGTTGGACAGGGAAGGGGCAGTACTTC
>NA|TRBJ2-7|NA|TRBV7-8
CASSLYSSYEQYF
TGTGCCAGCAGCTTATACAGCTCCTACGAGCAGTACTTC
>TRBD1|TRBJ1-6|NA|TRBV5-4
CASSFARTGWDSPLHF
TGTGCCAGCAGCTTTGCCCGGACAGGGTGGGATTCACCCCTCCACTTT
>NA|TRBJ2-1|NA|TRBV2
CASSEREISYNEQFF
TGTGCCAGCAGTGAACGGGAGATAAGCTACAATGAGCAGTTCTTC
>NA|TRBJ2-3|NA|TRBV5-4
CASSLGQGTIDTQYF
TGTGCCAGCAGCCTGGGGCAGGGGACCATAGATACGCAGTATTTT
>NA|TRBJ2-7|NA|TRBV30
CAWSSGHEQYF
TGTGCCTGGAGTTCAGGGCACGAGCAGTACTTC
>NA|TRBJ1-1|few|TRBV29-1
CSVIEQGTEAFF
TGCAGCGTTATAGAACAGGGCACTGAAGCTTTCTTT
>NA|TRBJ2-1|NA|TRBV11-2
CASSSLTGRYNEQFF
TGTGCCAGCAGCTCACTCACAGGCCGTTACAATGAGCAGTTCTTC
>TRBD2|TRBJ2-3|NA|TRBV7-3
CASSLSGLAPYTQYF
TGTGCCAGCAGCTTATCCGGACTAGCGCCTTATACGCAGTATTTT
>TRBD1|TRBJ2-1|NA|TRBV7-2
CASSLVVGQGGYNEQFF
TGTGCCAGCAGCTTAGTTGTCGGACAGGGGGGATACAATGAGCAGTTCTTC
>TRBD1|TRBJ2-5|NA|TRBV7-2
CASSPGTGGRRETQYF
TGTGCCAGCAGCCCCGGTACAGGGGGCAGGAGGGAGACCCAGTACTTC
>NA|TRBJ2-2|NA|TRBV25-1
CASSEYRPGHTGELFF
TGTGCCAGCAGTGAATATCGTCCAGGCCACACCGGGGAGCTGTTTTTT
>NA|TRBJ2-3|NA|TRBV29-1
CSVEAGSTDTQYF
TGCAGCGTTGAGGCGGGATCCACAGATACGCAGTATTTT
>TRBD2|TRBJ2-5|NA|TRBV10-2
CATSGPGGETQYF
TGCGCTACAAGCGGGCCGGGAGGGGAGACCCAGTACTTC
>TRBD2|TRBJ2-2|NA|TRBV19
CASRWRETGELFF
TGTGCCAGTCGCTGGCGGGAGACGGGGGAGCTGTTTTTT
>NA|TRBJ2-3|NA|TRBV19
CASSMGSLGGDTQYF
TGTGCCAGTAGTATGGGTAGCCTGGGAGGAGATACGCAGTATTTT
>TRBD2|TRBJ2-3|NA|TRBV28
CASSLLGGGPIDTQYF
TGTGCCAGCAGTTTACTCGGGGGAGGGCCGATAGATACGCAGTATTTT
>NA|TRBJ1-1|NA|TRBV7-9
CASGPNTEAFF
TGTGCCAGTGGGCCGAACACTGAAGCTTTCTTT
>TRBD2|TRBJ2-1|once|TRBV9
CASSVGPTSGEYNEQFF
TGTGCCAGCAGCGTAGGCCCGACTAGCGGGGAGTACAATGAGCAGTTCTTC
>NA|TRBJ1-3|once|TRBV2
CASSLLRPGLTGNTIYF
TGTGCCAGCAGCCTCTTGCGTCCGGGTTTGACTGGAAACACCATATATTTT
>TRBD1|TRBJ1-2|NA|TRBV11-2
CASSSRDRGNYGYTF
TGTGCCAGCAGCTCCCGGGACAGGGGTAACTATGGCTACACCTTC
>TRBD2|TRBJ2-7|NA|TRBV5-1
CASSARDYSYEQYF
TGCGCCAGCAGCGCCCGGGACTACAGCTACGAGCAGTACTTC
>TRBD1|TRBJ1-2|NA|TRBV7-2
CASSLGGTDYGYTF
TGTGCCAGCAGCTTGGGCGGGACAGACTATGGCTACACCTTC
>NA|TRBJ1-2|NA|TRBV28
CASSSPGTSFMGYTF
TGTGCCAGCAGTTCCCCCGGGACAAGCTTTATGGGCTACACCTTC
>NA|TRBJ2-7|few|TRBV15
CATSRGLPGGGGYEQYF
TGTGCCACCAGCAGAGGACTCCCGGGGGGAGGGGGCTACGAGCAGTACTTC
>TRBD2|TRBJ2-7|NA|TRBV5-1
CASSLAASGLNYEQYF
TGCGCCAGCAGCTTGGCCGCTAGCGGGTTGAACTACGAGCAGTACTTC
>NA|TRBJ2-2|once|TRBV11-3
CASSFGYTGELFF
TGTGCCAGCAGCTTCGGGTACACCGGGGAGCTGTTTTTT
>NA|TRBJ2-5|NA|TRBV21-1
CASRQGGQETQYF
TGTGCCAGCAGACAGGGCGGGCAAGAGACCCAGTACTTC
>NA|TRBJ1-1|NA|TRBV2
CASSEQNTEAFF
TGTGCCAGCAGTGAACAGAACACTGAAGCTTTCTTT
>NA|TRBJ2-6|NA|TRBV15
CATSRVSSSGGGANVLTF
TGTGCCACCAGCAGAGTTTCGTCAAGCGGCGGCGGGGCCAACGTCCTGACTTTC
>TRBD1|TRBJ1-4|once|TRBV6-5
CASSYYRGPREKLFF
TGTGCCAGCAGTTATTACAGGGGGCCGCGGGAAAAACTGTTTTTT
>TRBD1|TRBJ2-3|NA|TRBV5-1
CASSPGTGLNTDTQYF
TGCGCCAGCAGCCCCGGGACAGGACTAAACACAGATACGCAGTATTTT
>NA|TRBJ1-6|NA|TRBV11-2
CASSLGRAPDNSPLHF
TGTGCCAGCAGCTTAGGGAGGGCCCCTGATAATTCACCCCTCCACTTT
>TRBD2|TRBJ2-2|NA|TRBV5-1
CASSLATSGVTGELFF
TGCGCCAGCAGCTTGGCCACTAGCGGGGTCACCGGGGAGCTGTTTTTT
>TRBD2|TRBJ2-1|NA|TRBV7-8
CASSSGLVNEQFF
TGTGCCAGCAGCTCGGGACTAGTTAATGAGCAGTTCTTC
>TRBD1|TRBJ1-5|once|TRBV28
CASSLGQGNQPQHF
TGTGCCAGCAGTTTAGGACAGGGGAATCAGCCCCAGCATTTT